Listed below are T cell receptor beta chains from one sample, sequenced in a study of CXCR3-negative and CXCR3-positive naive CD8 T cells. Using the 5' RACE reads, TCRdb records one entry per CDR3 protein without DNA. In total, the table holds about 120,000 distinct CDR3 sequences. Sequenced sample: naive CXCR3+ CD8+ T cells from blood. All receptors come from a human donor in good health. Some clones in this sample may be carry-over from other donors' samples. Each CDR3 is given with its conserved first and last residue. Fields, in order: V gene, J gene, CDR3 protein.

>TRBV4-3|TRBJ2-1
CASSQVLAGGSYNEQFF
>TRBV7-2|TRBJ2-1
CASRMKAGAYNEQFF
>TRBV6-6|TRBJ1-6
CASSWGQANSPLHF
>TRBV6-5|TRBJ1-2
CASSAGVNYGYTF
>TRBV29-1|TRBJ2-7
CSVLKADSSYEQYF
>TRBV12-3/TRBV12-4|TRBJ2-7
CASSLALGGREGEQYF
>TRBV13|TRBJ1-2
CASSPTGTGGPNYGYTF
>TRBV21-1|TRBJ2-7
CASSLGGRQTYEQYF
>TRBV3-1|TRBJ2-3
CASSPTGLAGGLYCF
>TRBV7-9|TRBJ2-3
CASSRTLGTDTQYF
>TRBV7-3|TRBJ2-3
CASSLTGGAIDTQYF
>TRBV28|TRBJ2-3
CASSLAGAVTDTQYF
>TRBV20-1|TRBJ2-1
CSALAGTGLNEQFF
>TRBV29-1|TRBJ2-5
CSVEDSGGETQYF
>TRBV9|TRBJ1-2
CASSGGQIYGYTF
>TRBV3-1|TRBJ2-2
CASSQMWNTGELFF
>TRBV30|TRBJ2-1
CAWSTGGVKFF